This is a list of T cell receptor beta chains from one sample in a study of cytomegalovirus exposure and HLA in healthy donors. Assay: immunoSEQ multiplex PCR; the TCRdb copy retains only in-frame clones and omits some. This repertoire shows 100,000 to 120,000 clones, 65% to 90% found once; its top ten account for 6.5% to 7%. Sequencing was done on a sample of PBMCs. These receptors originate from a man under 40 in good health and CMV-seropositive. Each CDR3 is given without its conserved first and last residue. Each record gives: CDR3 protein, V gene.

CDR3 protein: ASSFQGLDPSYNEQF
V gene: TRBV5-6

CDR3 protein: SVATGGANQPQH
V gene: TRBV29-1

CDR3 protein: ASSPIAGAYNEQF
V gene: TRBV7-3

CDR3 protein: ASSTAGTGGPQH
V gene: TRBV19

CDR3 protein: ASSRTGDYGYT
V gene: TRBV5-1

CDR3 protein: ASSLNQGGWTPLH
V gene: TRBV5-6

CDR3 protein: ASTNPLAGMDTQY
V gene: TRBV6-5

CDR3 protein: ASSQDSGTNYNEQF
V gene: TRBV4-3

CDR3 protein: ASSTQNGYEQY
V gene: TRBV9

CDR3 protein: ASSSPLRNTEAF
V gene: TRBV7-9

CDR3 protein: AISGQPNTGYT
V gene: TRBV10-3

CDR3 protein: ASSPGQGINTEAF
V gene: TRBV18

CDR3 protein: ASSEIYRARMASNQPQH
V gene: TRBV6-1

CDR3 protein: ASSQAGEQF
V gene: TRBV4-1

CDR3 protein: ASNVPGNEQF
V gene: TRBV28

CDR3 protein: ASSRTSGGETQY
V gene: TRBV5-8

CDR3 protein: ASSQSLSQGALGYT
V gene: TRBV14

CDR3 protein: ASSWGGSATGELF
V gene: TRBV5-1

CDR3 protein: ASRLRGGFYEQY
V gene: TRBV28

CDR3 protein: AWSVGGTQY
V gene: TRBV30

CDR3 protein: ASSQDWFEPQH
V gene: TRBV6-5

CDR3 protein: ASSFGQMNTEAF
V gene: TRBV7-9

CDR3 protein: ASSQGVITEAF
V gene: TRBV5-6

CDR3 protein: ASSLGRGLRETQY
V gene: TRBV5-1

CDR3 protein: ASSVGDRERKTEAF
V gene: TRBV9

CDR3 protein: ASSLETGGTDTQY
V gene: TRBV11-2

CDR3 protein: ASSWQGAGEQY
V gene: TRBV7-2

CDR3 protein: ASSPGRSDNSPLH
V gene: TRBV18

CDR3 protein: ATRLGGWGNQPQH
V gene: TRBV27

CDR3 protein: ASSVEPYTEAF
V gene: TRBV6-4

CDR3 protein: ATSIRQGDNSPLH
V gene: TRBV15

CDR3 protein: ATSRGVTYEQY
V gene: TRBV15

CDR3 protein: ATQTGPNTGELF
V gene: TRBV11-2

CDR3 protein: ASSLASADTQY
V gene: TRBV5-6

CDR3 protein: ASSYIAGTGNYGYT
V gene: TRBV7-9

CDR3 protein: ASRKGLAGGELF
V gene: TRBV2

CDR3 protein: ACRGQGEPVMNTEAF
V gene: TRBV30

CDR3 protein: ASSAGTGGVYGYT
V gene: TRBV2

CDR3 protein: ASTKGDRGPLYQPQH
V gene: TRBV19

CDR3 protein: ASTPGGPNEQY
V gene: TRBV19

CDR3 protein: ALRGTGVEKLF
V gene: TRBV23-1

CDR3 protein: ASSMRLAGANVLT
V gene: TRBV19

CDR3 protein: ASSLLQPGEKLF
V gene: TRBV5-1

CDR3 protein: ASSLGGRGNLYGYT
V gene: TRBV5-1

CDR3 protein: ASSTVSDQPQH
V gene: TRBV6-1

CDR3 protein: ASSIKRGRTDTQY
V gene: TRBV19

CDR3 protein: ASRRQGAGPYEQY
V gene: TRBV2

CDR3 protein: ASSPGSAGEGPQY
V gene: TRBV5-1

CDR3 protein: ASSLDRTGTSPQY
V gene: TRBV5-6

CDR3 protein: ASTPMGGHNEQF
V gene: TRBV7-2

CDR3 protein: ASSLRRGGSGEQY
V gene: TRBV7-8

CDR3 protein: SAQGYEQY
V gene: TRBV20-1